This T cell receptor (beta chain) was sequenced during a study of blood T cell repertoires in COVID-19. The CDR3 has 13 amino acids. Germline values: CDR1 LNHNV, CDR2 YYDKDF (reference sequence). V lost 5 bases, J lost 6 bases, and 5 bases stayed unmatched. Sequencing was performed with immunoSEQ multiplex PCR; in TCRdb, only in-frame clones are kept and a portion is missing. The table records 150,000 or so clones, less than 90% of them present only once. The sequence came from a woman aged 50 to 60 who had been exposed to COVID-19. The sequencing input was PBMCs or T cells enriched from blood (not recorded which). V usage is TRBV15 and J usage is TRBJ1-1; 8 bases align to TRBD1. CDR3 DNA: TGTGCCACCAGCGGACAGGGTTGGGCTGAAGCTTTCTTT. This gives the protein CATSGQGWAEAFF.